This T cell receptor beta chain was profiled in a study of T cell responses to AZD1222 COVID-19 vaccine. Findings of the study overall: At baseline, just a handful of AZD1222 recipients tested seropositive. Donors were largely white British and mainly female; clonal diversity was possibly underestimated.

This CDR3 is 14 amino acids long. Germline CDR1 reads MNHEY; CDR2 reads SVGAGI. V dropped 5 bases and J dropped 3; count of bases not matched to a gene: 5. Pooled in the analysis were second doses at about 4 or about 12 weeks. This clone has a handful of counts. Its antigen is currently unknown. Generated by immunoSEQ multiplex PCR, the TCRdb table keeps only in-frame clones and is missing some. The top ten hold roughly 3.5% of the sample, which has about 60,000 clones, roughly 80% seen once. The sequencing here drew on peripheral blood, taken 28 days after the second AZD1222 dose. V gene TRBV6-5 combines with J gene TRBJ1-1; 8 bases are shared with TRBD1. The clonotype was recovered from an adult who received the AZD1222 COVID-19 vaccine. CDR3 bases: TGTGCCAGCAGTCGGACAGGGTCTGACACTGAAGCTTTCTTT. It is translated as CASSRTGSDTEAFF.